This T cell receptor beta chain was profiled in a study of shared clonotypes between healthy human individuals. TCRdb keeps only in-frame clones here, not all; method: immunoSEQ multiplex PCR. The sample contains under 2,500,000 clones, 90% to 96% of which appear only once. V shed 6 bases and J shed 7 bases, with 13 bases lying between them. Germline V gives CDR1 MNHNS, CDR2 SASEGT. The CDR3 has 13 amino acids. This chain links TRBV6-1 with TRBJ1-5, with D hard to call. The clonotype was recovered from a man between 18 and 35 years old in good health. The sequencing input was naive CD4+ T cells sorted from blood. Subset in this sample: CD45RA+ positively selected. The CDR3 here is CASSPNRGQPQHF. CDR3 coding DNA: TGTGCCAGCAGCCCGAATCGAGGGCAGCCCCAGCATTTT.